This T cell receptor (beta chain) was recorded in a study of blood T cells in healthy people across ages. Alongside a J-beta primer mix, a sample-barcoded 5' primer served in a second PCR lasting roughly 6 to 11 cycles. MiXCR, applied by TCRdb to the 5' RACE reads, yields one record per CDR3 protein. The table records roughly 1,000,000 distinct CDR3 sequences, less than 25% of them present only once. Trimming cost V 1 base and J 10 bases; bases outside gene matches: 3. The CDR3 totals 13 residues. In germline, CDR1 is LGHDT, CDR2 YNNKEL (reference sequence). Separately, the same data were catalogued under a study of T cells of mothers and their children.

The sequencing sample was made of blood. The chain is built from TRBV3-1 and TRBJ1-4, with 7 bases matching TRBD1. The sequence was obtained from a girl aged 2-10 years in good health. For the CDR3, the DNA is TGTGCCAGCAGCCAAGGACAGGGCGGAAAACTGTTTTTT. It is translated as CASSQGQGGKLFF.